The 10 T cell receptor beta chains below all came from one sample that was sequenced in a study of T-cell memory formation after mild COVID-19 (dated by TCRdb to about 2021). Library preparation was by 5' RACE. The listed sequencing device is Illumina NovaSeq 6000. Clones were called with MiXCR by TCRdb after fastp trimmed the public reads at Q25, and only in-frame beta chains were retained. Each CDR3 protein appears once, grouped with its most common genes and DNA. In all, the sample holds under 300,000 distinct CDR3 sequences, and 15% to 20% of those were seen once. The ten largest clones represent under 30% of the sample. The specimen was PBMCs or a T cell subset sorted from them (not recorded which). These TCRs come from a young man who had mild COVID-19 (a few samples of this study predate the infection). The sample titles of this study are shuffled in the database, so cell type and time point are left out; the donor was told from shared clones.

This clonotype was counted between two and nine times. The genes are TRBV6-9 and TRBJ2-7; perhaps D is TRBD1 or TRBD2 (6 bases each). V lost 9 bases to trimming and J lost 6 bases, with 18 bases between them. Germline loops: CDR1 MNHGY, CDR2 SVAAGI. This CDR3 spans 13 amino acids. The CDR3 nucleotides are TGTGCCAGTAGTAATTGGGGGGCCGCCGAGCAGTACGTC. Translation: CASSNWGAAEQYV.

This clonotype was recorded a few times. The V call is TRBV29-1, the J call TRBJ2-3; no definite D call. The germline gives CDR1 SQVTM, CDR2 ANQGSEA. This CDR3 region has 12 residues. Trimming stripped 3 bases from V and 2 bases from J, with 6 bases between. In nucleotides, the CDR3 is TGCAGCGTTGACGGATACACAGATACGCAGTATTTT. Translated, it gives CSVDGYTDTQYF.

This clonotype has a handful of counts. The rearrangement links TRBV5-1 to TRBJ2-5; D might be TRBD1 or TRBD2, each matching 5 bases. V was cut by 0 bases and J by 2 bases, with 11 bases left in between. This CDR3 spans 15 amino acids. CDR1 is SGHRS and CDR2 is YFSETQ in the germline V gene. The CDR3 sequence: CASSLALGVQETQYF. CDR3 nucleotides: TGCGCCAGCAGCTTGGCCTTGGGGGTTCAAGAGACCCAGTACTTC.

This clonotype was counted ten times or more. V gene TRBV5-5 combines with J gene TRBJ2-1; 10 nucleotides match TRBD2. The junction had 0 bases not matched to a gene; V was cut back by 0 bases and J by 3 bases. The CDR3 has 15 amino acids. Germline V gene lookup returns CDR1 SGHKS and CDR2 YYEKEE (reference sequence). CDR3 DNA sequence: TGTGCCAGCAGCTTGGCTAGCGGGGGCTACAATGAGCAGTTCTTC. It codes for CASSLASGGYNEQFF.

The chain couples TRBV7-2 to TRBJ2-1; D may match TRBD1 or TRBD2 (6 bases each). V lost 4 bases to trimming and J lost 11 bases, with 12 bases between them. This CDR3 is 12 amino acids long. Germline V gene data show CDR1 as SGHTA and CDR2 as FQGNSA. The CDR3 sequence is CASSSQGLQQFF. CDR3 coding DNA: TGTGCCAGCAGCTCACAGGGACTCCAGCAGTTCTTC.

Points on this clonotype: One junction end disagrees with the germline gene, perhaps due to a read error. The rearrangement links TRBV7-6 to TRBJ1-1, with no clear D. Germline assignment: CDR1 SGHVS and CDR2 FNYEAQ. The CDR3 extends over 13 amino acids. The CDR3 nucleotides read TGTGCCAGCAGCCCCGACGGGTACACTGAAGCTTCCTTT. This gives the protein CASSPDGYTEASF.

This sequence joins TRBV5-4 and TRBJ2-5; 7 bases fit TRBD1. The V gene end was trimmed by 3 bases and the J gene end by 3 bases; junction bases not matched to a gene: 5. CDR1 is SGHNT, CDR2 YYREEE, per germline (reference sequence). The CDR3 extends over 14 amino acids. The CDR3 loop is CASSWDSREETQYF. CDR3 in DNA: TGTGCCAGCAGCTGGGACAGCCGGGAAGAGACCCAGTACTTC.

This clonotype was counted many times. V is TRBV11-2 and J is TRBJ2-7, with a weak D call TRBD2 (5 bases). V gave up 0 bases and J gave up 3 bases, with 15 bases separating them. Germline loops: CDR1 SGHAT, CDR2 FQNNGV. The CDR3 sequence is 16 residues long. In DNA form, the CDR3 reads TGTGCCAGCAGCTTAGATCGGGCAGGACTTAACTACGAGCAGTACTTC. Protein: CASSLDRAGLNYEQYF.

This clonotype was detected only a few times. The chain has TRBV5-6 and TRBJ1-4, with D unresolved. CDR3 size: 13 residues. The germline CDR1 and CDR2 sequences are SGHDT and YYEEEE. The V and J ends lost 2 bases and 10 bases respectively, with 12 bases between them. CDR3 protein: CASSLVEKGKLFF. The CDR3 DNA is TGTGCCAGCAGCTTAGTGGAGAAGGGAAAACTGTTTTTT.

The chain recombines TRBV3-1 with TRBJ2-3, with D tentatively TRBD2 (7 bases). Trimming cost V 8 bases and J 5 bases, with 23 bases left between them. CDR3 length: 16 residues. CDR1 is LGHDT and CDR2 is YNNKEL in the germline V gene (reference sequence). The CDR3 region is CASASPRGAGRDTQYF. The CDR3 DNA reads as TGTGCCAGCGCCTCCCCCCGGGGGGCCGGGAGAGATACGCAGTATTTT.